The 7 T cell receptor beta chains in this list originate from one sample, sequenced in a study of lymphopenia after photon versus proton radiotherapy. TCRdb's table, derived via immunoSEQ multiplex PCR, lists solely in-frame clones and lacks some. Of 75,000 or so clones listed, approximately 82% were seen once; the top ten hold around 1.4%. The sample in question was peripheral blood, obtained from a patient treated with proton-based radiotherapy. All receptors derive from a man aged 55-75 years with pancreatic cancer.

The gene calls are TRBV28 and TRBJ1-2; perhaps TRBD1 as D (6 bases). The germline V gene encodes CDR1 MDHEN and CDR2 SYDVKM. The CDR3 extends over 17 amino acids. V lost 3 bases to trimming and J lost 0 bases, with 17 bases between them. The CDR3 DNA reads TGTGCCAGCAGTTTTCAGGGGAGAGGGTTTGCTAACTATGGCTACACCTTC. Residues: CASSFQGRGFANYGYTF.

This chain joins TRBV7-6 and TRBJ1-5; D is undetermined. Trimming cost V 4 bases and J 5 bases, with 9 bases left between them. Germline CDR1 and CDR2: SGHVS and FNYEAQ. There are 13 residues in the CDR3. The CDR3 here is CASSSVGHQPQHF. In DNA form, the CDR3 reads TGTGCCAGCAGCTCGGTAGGGCATCAGCCCCAGCATTTT.

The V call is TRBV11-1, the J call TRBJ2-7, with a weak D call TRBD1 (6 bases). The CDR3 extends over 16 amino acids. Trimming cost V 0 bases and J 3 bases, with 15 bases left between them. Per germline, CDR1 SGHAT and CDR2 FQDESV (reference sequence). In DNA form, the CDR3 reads TGTGCCAGCAGCTTAGCCCAAACAGGGCTGGGCTACGAGCAGTACTTC. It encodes CASSLAQTGLGYEQYF.

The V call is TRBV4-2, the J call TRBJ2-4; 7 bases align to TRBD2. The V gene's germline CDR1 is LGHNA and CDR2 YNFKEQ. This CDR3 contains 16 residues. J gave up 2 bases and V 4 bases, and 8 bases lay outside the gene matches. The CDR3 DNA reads TGTGCCAGCAGCCCGGGGGGAGGGAGGACCAAAAACATTCAGTACTTC. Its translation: CASSPGGGRTKNIQYF.

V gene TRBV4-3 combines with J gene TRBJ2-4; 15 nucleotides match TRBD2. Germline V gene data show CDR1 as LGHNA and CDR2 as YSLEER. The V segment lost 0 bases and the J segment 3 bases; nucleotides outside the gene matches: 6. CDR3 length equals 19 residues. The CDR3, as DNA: TGCGCCAGCAGCCAAGATTTCGGACTAGCGGGAGGGGTCAAAAACATTCAGTACTTC. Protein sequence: CASSQDFGLAGGVKNIQYF.

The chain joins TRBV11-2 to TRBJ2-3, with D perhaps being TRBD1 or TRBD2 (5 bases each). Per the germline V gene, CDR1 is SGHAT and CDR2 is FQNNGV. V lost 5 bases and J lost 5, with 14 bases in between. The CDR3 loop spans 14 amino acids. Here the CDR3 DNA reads TGTGCCAGCAGCGTCCGGGACGACAGAGATACGCAGTATTTT. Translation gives CASSVRDDRDTQYF.

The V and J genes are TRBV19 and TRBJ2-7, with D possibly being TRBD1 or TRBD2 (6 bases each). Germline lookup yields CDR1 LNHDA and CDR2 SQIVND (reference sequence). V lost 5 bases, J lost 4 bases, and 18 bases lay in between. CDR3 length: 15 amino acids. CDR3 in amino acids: CASSARPGAIYEQYF. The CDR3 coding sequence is TGTGCCAGTAGTGCTAGGCCGGGGGCCATATACGAGCAGTACTTC.